This T cell receptor beta chain was obtained from a study of cytomegalovirus exposure and HLA in healthy donors. Study-level points and caveats: Using a false discovery rate of 0.05, a later analysis showed that 16,000 or so TCR beta sequences were associated with HLA alleles. Later analysis associated a missense DCLRE1C variant with TCR beta V- and J-gene trimming. In an earlier analysis, in 540 or so donors, most V segments appeared productive either ~90% or ~30% of the time.

This PCR relied on a set of 60 Vbeta primers and 13 Jbeta primers. TCRdb's copy holds only in-frame clones and misses some; the assay was immunoSEQ multiplex PCR. Of about 150,000 clones detected, 75% to 85% appear once; the ten largest clones hold 5.6%. Details on this clone: No antigen is known for it.

Per the germline V gene, CDR1 is SGHVS and CDR2 is FQNEAQ. The CDR3 spans 15 residues. Trimming took 5 bases from V and 3 from J, leaving 14 bases between them. Sequenced sample: PBMCs. The chain joins TRBV7-8 to TRBJ1-5; the D gene is possibly TRBD1 (6 bases). This receptor was obtained from a woman aged 35 to 49 in good health and CMV-seropositive. As DNA, the CDR3 is TGTGCCAGCAGCCTACAGGGAAGGGTCAATCAGCCCCAGCATTTT. Translation gives CASSLQGRVNQPQHF.